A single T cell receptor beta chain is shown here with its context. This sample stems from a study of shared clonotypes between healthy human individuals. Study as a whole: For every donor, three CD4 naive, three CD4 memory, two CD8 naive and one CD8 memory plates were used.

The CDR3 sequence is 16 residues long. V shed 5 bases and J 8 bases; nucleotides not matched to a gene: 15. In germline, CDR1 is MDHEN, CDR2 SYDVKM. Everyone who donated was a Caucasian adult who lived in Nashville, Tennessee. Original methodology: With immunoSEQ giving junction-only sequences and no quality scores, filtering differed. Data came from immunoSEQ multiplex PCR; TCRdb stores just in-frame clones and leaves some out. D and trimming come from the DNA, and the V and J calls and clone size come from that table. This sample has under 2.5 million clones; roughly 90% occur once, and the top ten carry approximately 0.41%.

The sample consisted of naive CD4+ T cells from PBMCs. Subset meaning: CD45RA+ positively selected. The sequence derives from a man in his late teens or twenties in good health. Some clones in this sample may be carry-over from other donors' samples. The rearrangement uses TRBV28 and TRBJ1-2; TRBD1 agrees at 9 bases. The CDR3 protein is CASSIPNRGLGLGYTF. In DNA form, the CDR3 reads TGTGCCAGCAGTATCCCTAACAGGGGGCTTGGGTTGGGCTACACCTTC.